A selection of T cell receptor beta chains follows, all from one sample in a study of a mutant IDH1 vaccine in newly diagnosed glioma. Their specific antigens are unknown. The repertoire was sequenced with immunoSEQ multiplex PCR; TCRdb's copy has only in-frame clones and lacks some. The sample carries about 69,000 clones, approximately 86% recorded once. The source was PBMCs, collected from a glioma patient whose treatment included an IDH1 peptide vaccine. All receptors come from a man aged 30-40 years with glioma. CDR3s include the opening cysteine and the closing phenylalanine or tryptophan. A D gene is named only where the DNA matches it firmly. Clone size is stated in some rows and not others, as once, few, many or a class when expanded.

V: TRBV4-3
size: .
D: .
J: TRBJ1-6
DNA: TGCGCCAGCAGCCAGGGTATATGGGAGGGATATAATTCACCCCTCCACTTT
CDR3: CASSQGIWEGYNSPLHF

V: TRBV30
size: .
D: .
J: TRBJ1-3
DNA: TGTGCCTGGAGTGCGGACAGCCTCTCTGGAAACACCATATATTTT
CDR3: CAWSADSLSGNTIYF

V: TRBV7-2
size: .
D: .
J: TRBJ2-3
DNA: TGTGCCAGCAGCGCCAGACAGGGAGGTAGCACAGATACGCAGTATTTT
CDR3: CASSARQGGSTDTQYF

V: TRBV7-9
size: once
D: .
J: TRBJ2-7
DNA: TGTGCCAGCAGCTTAGTTGGGACATACCCCTACGAGCAGTACTTC
CDR3: CASSLVGTYPYEQYF

V: TRBV4-1
size: few
D: .
J: TRBJ1-5
DNA: TGCGCCAGCAGCCAAGGAGTCAATCAGCCCCAGCATTTT
CDR3: CASSQGVNQPQHF

V: TRBV6-4
size: few
D: TRBD2
J: TRBJ2-2
DNA: TGTGCCAGCAGTGCTAGCGGGAGCACCGGGGAGCTGTTTTTT
CDR3: CASSASGSTGELFF

V: TRBV27
size: .
D: .
J: TRBJ2-7
DNA: TGTGCCAGCAGTGTCACCAGGGAGAGGCACGAGCAGTACTTC
CDR3: CASSVTRERHEQYF

V: TRBV28
size: once
D: .
J: TRBJ2-7
DNA: TGTGCCATCAAGGGGACCAGGGTGGTCGAGCAGTACTTC
CDR3: CAIKGTRVVEQYF

V: TRBV2
size: .
D: .
J: TRBJ2-2
DNA: TGTGCCAGCAGTGATCAGCCGGTTGGGGAGCTGTTTTTT
CDR3: CASSDQPVGELFF

V: TRBV7-6
size: .
D: .
J: TRBJ1-5
DNA: TGTGCCAGCAGCACGGGGACGGGCAATCAGCCCCAGCATTTT
CDR3: CASSTGTGNQPQHF

V: TRBV6-4
size: .
D: .
J: TRBJ2-1
DNA: TGTGCCAGCAGTGACAAAGGGGCGAATGAGCAGTTCTTC
CDR3: CASSDKGANEQFF

V: TRBV7-6
size: .
D: .
J: TRBJ1-6
DNA: TGTGCCAGCAGCTCGTCGCGGAGCTTGAGGGGATCACCCCTCCACTTT
CDR3: CASSSSRSLRGSPLHF

V: TRBV5-4
size: .
D: .
J: TRBJ1-2
DNA: TGTGCCAGCGGGATGGATATTAACTATGGCTACACCTTC
CDR3: CASGMDINYGYTF

V: TRBV7-2
size: .
D: .
J: TRBJ2-7
DNA: TGTGCCAGCAGCTTAGCGGGAGGGGGACAGGTGGGGAAATACGAGCAGTACTTC
CDR3: CASSLAGGGQVGKYEQYF

V: TRBV5-1
size: .
D: TRBD1
J: TRBJ1-1
DNA: TGCGCCAGCAGCTTGAACAGGGGCCGAGTCACTGAAGCTTTCTTT
CDR3: CASSLNRGRVTEAFF

V: TRBV7-6
size: .
D: TRBD2
J: TRBJ2-5
DNA: TGTGCCAGCAGCTTAGCGGGAGGGCTGTCGGAGACCCAGTACTTC
CDR3: CASSLAGGLSETQYF

V: TRBV7-9
size: .
D: .
J: TRBJ2-4
DNA: TGTGCCAGCAGCTCCCCACTAGCCAAAAACATTCAGTACTTC
CDR3: CASSSPLAKNIQYF

V: TRBV4-2
size: .
D: .
J: TRBJ2-1
DNA: TGTGCCAGCAGCCAAGGTGCCTCAACCAGCAATGAGCAGTTCTTC
CDR3: CASSQGASTSNEQFF

V: TRBV6-5
size: .
D: .
J: TRBJ1-1
DNA: TGTGCCAGCAGCCCCGGGGGGGCCACTGAAGCTTTCTTT
CDR3: CASSPGGATEAFF

V: TRBV6-5
size: few
D: .
J: TRBJ2-7
DNA: TGTGCCAGCAGTCCCCTGTGGGCAGGGGCGGACGAGCAGTACTTC
CDR3: CASSPLWAGADEQYF

V: TRBV4-3
size: few
D: .
J: TRBJ2-5
DNA: TGCGCCAGCAGCCAAGATCCCCCGAAGGCGCAGGCATACTTCGTAGAGACCCAGTACTTC
CDR3: CASSQDPPKAQAYFVETQYF

V: TRBV9
size: .
D: .
J: TRBJ1-5
DNA: TGTGCCAGCAGCCCCCGGGACACCCCCGGGCCCCAGCATTTT
CDR3: CASSPRDTPGPQHF

V: TRBV7-2
size: .
D: .
J: TRBJ1-5
DNA: TGTGCCAGCGGCCTTCGGGAGCCCCAGCATTTT
CDR3: CASGLREPQHF

V: TRBV9
size: .
D: .
J: TRBJ2-3
DNA: TGTGCCAGCAGCGTAGAGTGGACAGATACGCAGTATTTT
CDR3: CASSVEWTDTQYF

V: TRBV27
size: .
D: TRBD1
J: TRBJ1-2
DNA: TGTGCCAGCAGTTTAACGGCAGGGGGGACCTATGGCTACACCTTC
CDR3: CASSLTAGGTYGYTF

V: TRBV19
size: .
D: .
J: TRBJ1-1
DNA: TGTGCCAGTAGTATAACCGGGAACACTGAAGCTTTCTTT
CDR3: CASSITGNTEAFF

V: TRBV4-3
size: .
D: .
J: TRBJ1-2
DNA: TGCGCCAGCAGCCAAAAGACAGGACTTAACGTCTATGGCTACACCTTC
CDR3: CASSQKTGLNVYGYTF

V: TRBV19
size: .
D: .
J: TRBJ2-2
DNA: TGTGCCAGTAGTATACAGGGGAGGCATTTGGGGGAGCTGTTTTTT
CDR3: CASSIQGRHLGELFF

V: TRBV5-1
size: .
D: TRBD2
J: TRBJ2-7
DNA: TGCGCCAGCAGCCCGGCGGGGGGGGGCGGTGGCTACGAGCAGTACTTC
CDR3: CASSPAGGGGGYEQYF

V: TRBV28
size: once
D: .
J: TRBJ1-5
DNA: TGTGCCAGCAGTTTATCCCCCGCAGGGTTGGTTCAGCCCCAGCATTTT
CDR3: CASSLSPAGLVQPQHF

V: TRBV5-4
size: .
D: TRBD2
J: TRBJ2-2
DNA: TGTGCCAGCAGCTACGGGACTAGCCTTACCTCCACCGGGGAGCTGTTTTTT
CDR3: CASSYGTSLTSTGELFF

V: TRBV9
size: once
D: TRBD1
J: TRBJ1-2
DNA: TGTGCCAGCAGCGCCGGACAGGGGAGTACCTATGGCTACACCTTC
CDR3: CASSAGQGSTYGYTF

V: TRBV4-1
size: .
D: .
J: TRBJ1-1
DNA: TGCGCCAGCAGCCAAGATATGGCGCCGTCCGGAGCTTTCTTT
CDR3: CASSQDMAPSGAFF

V: TRBV18
size: .
D: TRBD2
J: TRBJ2-3
DNA: TGTGCCAGCTCACCACCGGGACTAGGAGATACGCAGTATTTT
CDR3: CASSPPGLGDTQYF

V: TRBV30
size: .
D: .
J: TRBJ2-1
DNA: TGTGCCCTTGGAGGGCGGAGCTCCTACAATGAGCAGTTCTTC
CDR3: CALGGRSSYNEQFF

V: TRBV7-9
size: .
D: .
J: TRBJ2-2
DNA: TGTGCCAGCAGCTTAGTCGGGAGCTTGAACACCGGGGAGCTGTTTTTT
CDR3: CASSLVGSLNTGELFF

V: TRBV7-7
size: few
D: .
J: TRBJ2-5
DNA: TGTGCCAGCAGCCCCTCGGGCGAACTTGCGACCCAGTACTTC
CDR3: CASSPSGELATQYF

V: TRBV29-1
size: few
D: .
J: TRBJ1-1
DNA: TGCAGCGTTACTTTGGGAGGGAACACTGAAGCTTTCTTT
CDR3: CSVTLGGNTEAFF

V: TRBV15
size: .
D: .
J: TRBJ1-2
DNA: TGTGCCACCAGCACCAGAACTAACTACTATGGCTACACCTTC
CDR3: CATSTRTNYYGYTF

V: TRBV2
size: .
D: .
J: TRBJ2-7
DNA: TGTGCCAGCAGTACCACTCCGGCGTACGAGCAGTACTTC
CDR3: CASSTTPAYEQYF

V: TRBV5-5
size: .
D: .
J: TRBJ1-1
DNA: TGTGCCAGCAGCTTTAAACAGAGCGACACTGAAGCTTTCTTT
CDR3: CASSFKQSDTEAFF

V: TRBV19
size: .
D: .
J: TRBJ2-1
DNA: TGTGCCAGTAGTATAGGCCGCAGCAATGAGCAGTTCTTC
CDR3: CASSIGRSNEQFF

V: TRBV19
size: .
D: TRBD1
J: TRBJ1-1
DNA: TGTGCCAGTAGTCTTTATAGAGGGCAGGGGGACACTGAAGCTTTCTTT
CDR3: CASSLYRGQGDTEAFF

V: TRBV27
size: .
D: TRBD1
J: TRBJ2-2
DNA: TGTGCCAGCAGTTTAAGGGGGACAGGTAGCGGGGAGCTGTTTTTT
CDR3: CASSLRGTGSGELFF

V: TRBV28
size: .
D: .
J: TRBJ2-7
DNA: TGTGCCAGCAGAGTCCCGGGTTCCTACGAGCAGTACTTC
CDR3: CASRVPGSYEQYF

V: TRBV4-3
size: .
D: .
J: TRBJ1-1
DNA: TGCGCCAGCAGCCAATCGGGGGGAAGGAGAACTGAAGCTTTCTTT
CDR3: CASSQSGGRRTEAFF

V: TRBV5-1
size: .
D: .
J: TRBJ2-7
DNA: TGCGCCAGCAGCTGGGGATCCCGGGACATAAAAAACCCCTACGAGCAGTACTTC
CDR3: CASSWGSRDIKNPYEQYF

V: TRBV27
size: .
D: .
J: TRBJ1-5
DNA: TGTGCCAGCAGTTTATCCCGCAGGGCGCATCAGCCCCAGCATTTT
CDR3: CASSLSRRAHQPQHF

V: TRBV6-6
size: once
D: .
J: TRBJ1-5
DNA: TGTGCCAGCAGTATGGGCTCCGATCAGCCCCAGCATTTT
CDR3: CASSMGSDQPQHF

V: TRBV19
size: .
D: .
J: TRBJ2-5
DNA: TGTGCCAGTAGCCGTGGGGGGGCCGGGGAGACCCAGTACTTC
CDR3: CASSRGGAGETQYF

V: TRBV6-7
size: .
D: TRBD1
J: TRBJ2-1
DNA: TGTGCCAGCAGTCCCCGCGTTGAATCAGGGGGCGACTACAATGAGCAGTTCTTC
CDR3: CASSPRVESGGDYNEQFF

V: TRBV9
size: .
D: .
J: TRBJ1-6
DNA: TGTGCCAGCAGCCCTCCAGGGTACGATAATTCACCCCTCCACTTT
CDR3: CASSPPGYDNSPLHF

V: TRBV5-1
size: once
D: .
J: TRBJ1-6
DNA: TGCGCCAGCAGCTTGACAGGGACCAATAATTCACCCCTCCACTTT
CDR3: CASSLTGTNNSPLHF

V: TRBV10-3
size: .
D: TRBD1
J: TRBJ1-2
DNA: TGTGCCATCAGTGAAAAACAGGGGAACTATGGCTACACCTTC
CDR3: CAISEKQGNYGYTF